A selection of T cell receptor beta chains follows, all from one sample in a study of blood T cell repertoires in COVID-19. Libraries were prepared by immunoSEQ multiplex PCR; TCRdb keeps only in-frame clonotypes and omits some of them. The sample consists of about 500,000 clones, roughly nine tenths of them appearing once. Specimen: peripheral blood. Every receptor here comes from a woman between 50 and 59 years old with COVID-19, enrolled during active disease. Each CDR3 is given with its conserved first and last residue. The D gene is left open where the match is weak. Rows may omit the clone size; those that give it use once, few, many or a size class.

cdr3_nt,cdr3_aa,v_call,clone_size,d_call,j_call
TGTGCCAGCAGAGGGGTAATGAACACTGAAGCTTTCTTT,CASRGVMNTEAFF,TRBV16,NA,NA,TRBJ1-1
TGTGCCGGAGTCCTAGCGTCGGGCACAGATACGCAGTATTTT,CAGVLASGTDTQYF,TRBV7-9,NA,NA,TRBJ2-3
TGTGCCAGCTCACCCCCGGGACTTCGAAATGAAAAACTGTTTTTT,CASSPPGLRNEKLFF,TRBV18,NA,NA,TRBJ1-4
TGTGCCAGCAGTTATGGACAGGTAGATGGCTACACCTTC,CASSYGQVDGYTF,TRBV6-5,NA,TRBD1,TRBJ1-2
TGTGCCAGCAGTGGAACCGGGACAGCTTCCTATGGCTACACCTTC,CASSGTGTASYGYTF,TRBV2,NA,TRBD1,TRBJ1-2
TGTGCCAGCAGTTTCATGCTAGCGGGGAAAGTAGAGACCCAGTACTTC,CASSFMLAGKVETQYF,TRBV28,NA,TRBD2,TRBJ2-5
TGTGCCAGCAGTCGGGGAGCTTTCTTT,CASSRGAFF,TRBV12-3/TRBV12-4,once,NA,TRBJ1-1
TGTGCCAGCAGTTTCCAGCGGGGGGCCCCCGGGGAGCTGTTTTTT,CASSFQRGAPGELFF,TRBV28,NA,TRBD2,TRBJ2-2
TGTGCCAGCATATCGAACACCGGGGAGCTGTTTTTT,CASISNTGELFF,TRBV7-9,once,NA,TRBJ2-2
TGTGCCAGTAGTCCCCGTGTGACGGAGTATGGCTACACCTTC,CASSPRVTEYGYTF,TRBV19,NA,NA,TRBJ1-2
TGTGCCAGCAGTAGGGAGACCGGGAACATTCAGTACTTC,CASSRETGNIQYF,TRBV6-6,NA,NA,TRBJ2-4
TGTGCCAGCAGCTCGGGACAGCCCCGTGGACCCCTCCACTTT,CASSSGQPRGPLHF,TRBV9,NA,TRBD1,TRBJ1-6
TGTGCCAGCAGCCAAGTGAGAGGGACCGGGGAGCTGTTTTTT,CASSQVRGTGELFF,TRBV14,NA,NA,TRBJ2-2
TGTGCCAGCAGCTTAGACGGCGGGGGGGCCTACAATGAGCAGTTCTTC,CASSLDGGGAYNEQFF,TRBV11-2,NA,TRBD2,TRBJ2-1
TGTGCCAGCAGCCGGAGCGGGGGAAGTGATACGCAGTATTTT,CASSRSGGSDTQYF,TRBV3-1/TRBV3-2,NA,TRBD2,TRBJ2-3
TGCGCCAGCAGTGCCAACAGGGGATACGAGCAGTACTTC,CASSANRGYEQYF,TRBV10-1,NA,TRBD1,TRBJ2-7
TGTGCCAGCAGCTATTCGACTCCCACCTACGAGCAGTACTTC,CASSYSTPTYEQYF,TRBV11-2,NA,NA,TRBJ2-7
TGTGCCAGCAGCACCGCTGCGGGGCATTCCTACGAGCAGTACTTC,CASSTAAGHSYEQYF,TRBV9,NA,NA,TRBJ2-7
TGTGCCAGCTCATCCTCGACAGGGGTGGCGTTCGCCTATGGCTACACCTTC,CASSSSTGVAFAYGYTF,TRBV18,NA,TRBD1,TRBJ1-2
TGTGCCAGCAGCTTAAGGACGGGGAACTATGGCTACACCTTC,CASSLRTGNYGYTF,TRBV11-2,NA,NA,TRBJ1-2
TGTGCCAGCAGTGGGGACAGGGACACTGAAGCTTTCTTT,CASSGDRDTEAFF,TRBV28,NA,TRBD1,TRBJ1-1
TGCGCCAGCACCCCCGGGCCAGCAGGGGACGGCTACACCTTC,CASTPGPAGDGYTF,TRBV5-1,NA,NA,TRBJ1-2
TGTGCCAGCAGCTTATGGAACGGCGGCGTCGGCTATGGCTACACCTTC,CASSLWNGGVGYGYTF,TRBV11-2,NA,NA,TRBJ1-2
TGTGCTGTAGAGGCCAGGGGCTCTGGAAACACCATATATTTT,CAVEARGSGNTIYF,TRBV19,NA,NA,TRBJ1-3
TGTGCCAGCAGCTTGGCCCAACATGGCTACACCTTC,CASSLAQHGYTF,TRBV7-9,NA,NA,TRBJ1-2
TGTGCCAGCAGCGGGTTGGGACAGGCAGGGCGGGAGCAGTACTTC,CASSGLGQAGREQYF,TRBV11-2,NA,TRBD1,TRBJ2-7
TGCGCCAGCAGCTTGGATCCTAGCTATGGCTACACCTTC,CASSLDPSYGYTF,TRBV5-1,few,NA,TRBJ1-2
TGCGCCAGCAGCAACGGGACAGGACTTAATCAGCCCCAGCATTTT,CASSNGTGLNQPQHF,TRBV4-1,NA,TRBD1,TRBJ1-5
TGTGCCAGCAGTGACCAAACAGGGGGCGGTCAGCCCCAGCATTTT,CASSDQTGGGQPQHF,TRBV6-6,once,TRBD1,TRBJ1-5
TGTGCCAGCAGCTCGCGTAATGAAAAACTGTTTTTT,CASSSRNEKLFF,TRBV3-1/TRBV3-2,NA,NA,TRBJ1-4
TGTGCCAGCACTCTAGCGGGGGCTTCTCCGGGTGAGCAGTTCTTC,CASTLAGASPGEQFF,TRBV9,NA,TRBD2,TRBJ2-1
TGCAGCGTCGCCGGGACAGGGACCTACAATGAGCAGTTCTTC,CSVAGTGTYNEQFF,TRBV29-1,NA,TRBD1,TRBJ2-1
TGTGCCAGCAGCTTAGCGGGGGGCACCGGGGAGCTGTTTTTT,CASSLAGGTGELFF,TRBV7-2,NA,NA,TRBJ2-2
TGTGCCAGCAGTATATCCCGAGGGGGCCACACAGATACGCAGTATTTT,CASSISRGGHTDTQYF,TRBV27,NA,TRBD1,TRBJ2-3
TGTGCCACCAGCCTCGGGGGGCTGAACACTGAAGCTTTCTTT,CATSLGGLNTEAFF,TRBV15,NA,NA,TRBJ1-1
TGTGCCAGCAGCCAAGATCTACGGGCCGGGGAGCTGTTTTTT,CASSQDLRAGELFF,TRBV3-1/TRBV3-2,NA,NA,TRBJ2-2
TGTGCCACCGCTTTGGCGGGGGGTTATGAGCAGTTCTTC,CATALAGGYEQFF,TRBV7-9,NA,TRBD2,TRBJ2-1
TGTGCCAGCAGCTTAGGAGGGGTCTACGAGCAGTACTTC,CASSLGGVYEQYF,TRBV13,NA,NA,TRBJ2-7
TGTGCCAGCAGCCCCCGGATCGGGCCGGGACTAGCGGGGGGGCCGAACACCGGGGAGCTGTTTTTT,CASSPRIGPGLAGGPNTGELFF,TRBV9,NA,TRBD2,TRBJ2-2
TGTGCCAGTAGTATAGCGGGACAGAACCCTTATGGCTACACCTTC,CASSIAGQNPYGYTF,TRBV19,few,TRBD1,TRBJ1-2
TGCGCCAGCAGTGAGTCGGGGGGGACGGCTTTCTTT,CASSESGGTAFF,TRBV10-1,NA,NA,TRBJ1-1